The clone carrying this T cell receptor beta chain has a handful of counts. TCRdb analysed the RT-PCR reads with MiXCR anew, one entry per CDR3 protein. The sample yields about 700,000 distinct CDR3 sequences, 13% to 15% seen once. V trimming: 8 bases; J trimming: 0 bases; junction bases outside the gene matches: 9. Germline values: CDR1 SQVTM, CDR2 ANQGSEA. The CDR3 covers 14 residues. The TCR was taken from a female donor in good health, serving as a healthy control. The sequenced material came from memory CD4+ T cells from blood. This chain joins TRBV29-1 and TRBJ1-2; TRBD1 agrees at 7 bases. The CDR3 nucleotides read TGCAGCTCAAAAGAAGGGACAGCTAACTATGGCTACACCTTC. As protein: CSSKEGTANYGYTF.